This T cell receptor (beta chain) derives from a study of blood T cell repertoires in COVID-19. Study at large: Samples representing acute and convalescent COVID-19 were sourced from the United States, Italy and Spain.

Repertoires were generated with immunoSEQ multiplex PCR, while TCRdb's copy carries only in-frame clones and drops some. The table shows tens of thousands of clones, with almost 85% occurring only once. This CDR3 spans 12 amino acids. V was shortened by 7 bases and J by 4 bases, with 7 bases between the two germline ends. Germline CDR1 is LNHDA and CDR2 is SQIVND (reference sequence). Sample: peripheral blood. The TCR sequence derives from a human donor in a cohort sampled during active COVID-19. The chain is built from TRBV19 and TRBJ1-4; D remains unclear. CDR3 region: CASNTDNEKLFF. The CDR3 region has the DNA TGTGCCAGTAACACAGATAATGAAAAACTGTTTTTT.